The clone carrying this T cell receptor beta chain was recorded once. The antigen is unknown. An end of the junction differs from the germline gene, which may be a read error. The source of the sample is a study of post-analysis software for immune sequencing data. General study findings and limits: Patients used about 5 TRBV segments, including TRBV5-6, TRBV5-1 and TRBV20-1, more often than controls. Pronounced co-clustering by F measure was evident among identically batched samples. Versus controls, multiple sclerosis patients showed significantly lower diversity (normalized Chao1).

This CDR3 comprises 14 residues. The germline V gene has CDR1 DFQATT and CDR2 SNEGSKA (reference sequence). Presence of unique molecular identifiers characterized the TCR beta cDNA libraries. T cells numbering roughly 0.9 to 11 million gave rise to about 540,000 cDNA molecules. TCRdb redid the calling of the PCR reads with MiXCR, one entry per CDR3 protein. The sample lists hundreds of thousands of distinct CDR3 sequences; approximately 30% were seen once. The chain couples TRBV20-1 to TRBJ2-7; TRBD1 matches at 7 bases. This clonotype originated in a girl aged 5-17 years with multiple sclerosis. Sequences were obtained from blood. The CDR3 DNA sequence: TGCGGTGCTAGAACACAGGGGCCACCCTACGAGCAGTACTTC. Amino acids: CGARTQGPPYEQYF.